This TCR beta chain derives from a study of blood T cell repertoires in COVID-19. Germline-derived CDR1 and CDR2 are LNHDA and SQIVND (reference sequence). Trimming cost V 6 bases and J 4 bases; bases outside gene matches: 5. The CDR3 contains 13 residues. In the authors' methods: Reference gene primers were amplified, and this amplification served to estimate nucleated cell counts. Sequencing used immunoSEQ multiplex PCR; TCRdb keeps in-frame clones, though not all of them. That table gives V, J and clone size, and the DNA gave D and trimming. The top ten clones hold around 4.5% of a sample with over 200,000 clones, approximately 86% of them seen once.

The chain uses TRBV19 and TRBJ1-1, with 7 bases fitting TRBD1. What was sequenced was PBMCs or T cells enriched from blood (not recorded which). The TCR sequence derives from a woman aged 25 to 39 who had been exposed to COVID-19. CDR3 bases: TGTGCCAGTAGCGCGACAGGGAGCACTGAAGCTTTCTTT. Translation: CASSATGSTEAFF.